One sample yielded the 22 T cell receptor beta chains listed below, sequenced in a study of human T cells and chemical hapten exposure (dated by TCRdb to the early 2020s). Receptors were amplified or captured by RACE. For sequencing, a NextSeq 500 was employed. TCRdb reworked the public reads: Q25 trimming with fastp, MiXCR clone assembly, productive beta chains retained. Rows are combined by CDR3 protein, so each entry shows the most common genes and DNA. A total of about 250,000 distinct CDR3 sequences appear in this sample, approximately 8% of them only once. More than 0.95% of the sample goes to the ten largest clones. The sample's time point label, in plain terms: pre-sensitization, week 0. This specimen's treatment or condition label, interpreted: therapeutic diphenylcyclopropenone sensitization with weekly scalp DPC. The source was whole blood, collected in connection with sensitization to the hapten diphenylcyclopropenone (DPC). The receptors shown here come from a man between 18 and 35 years old with alopecia areata. Some clones in this sample may be carry-over from other donors' samples.

This clonotype was recorded at least ten times. The V call is TRBV4-3, the J call TRBJ1-4; D gene ambiguous. The CDR3 consists of 16 residues. The V end was cut by 2 bases, the J end by 0 bases, with 10 bases between. Germline V gene data show CDR1 as LGHNA and CDR2 as YSLEER. CDR3 DNA sequence: TGCGCCAGCAGCCAACGGACCGCTGCAACTAATGAAAAACTGTTTTTT. Its protein product is CASSQRTAATNEKLFF.

This clonotype was detected many times. V gene TRBV5-6 combines with J gene TRBJ2-5; 7 nucleotides match TRBD1. Looked up from germline, CDR1 is SGHDT and CDR2 is YYEEEE. The CDR3 totals 13 residues. V lost 4 bases to trimming and J lost 4 bases; unmatched junction nucleotides: 4. The CDR3 DNA reads TGTGCCAGCAGCGATGACAGGGCAGAGACCCAGTACTTC. This codes for CASSDDRAETQYF.

This clonotype was seen many times. V gene TRBV4-3 combines with J gene TRBJ2-2; D tentatively fits TRBD1 or TRBD2 (5 bases each). This CDR3 is 17 amino acids long. Trimming removed 0 bases from V and 1 base from J, with 12 bases in between. CDR1 is LGHNA, CDR2 YSLEER, per germline. This CDR3 is CASSQDDGGVNTGELFF. The CDR3 DNA follows: TGCGCCAGCAGCCAAGATGATGGGGGAGTGAACACCGGGGAGCTGTTTTTT.

This clonotype was detected ten times or more. The chain links TRBV15 to TRBJ2-5; 9 bases are shared with TRBD2. The ends lost 5 bases at V and 3 bases at J; junction bases unmatched: 10. Looked up from germline, CDR1 is LNHNV and CDR2 is YYDKDF (reference sequence). There are 16 residues in the CDR3. In DNA, the CDR3 is TGTGCCACCAGCGGCCGGAGCGGGGGGAAGGAAGAGACCCAGTACTTC. Translating gives CATSGRSGGKEETQYF.

This clonotype was seen more than once but under ten times. As DNA, the CDR3 is TGCAGTGCTAGAGATCCCCACCACTCTGGAAACACCATATATTTT. Its translation: CSARDPHHSGNTIYF. The chain employs TRBV20-1 and TRBJ1-3; D is undetermined. CDR1 DFQATT and CDR2 SNEGSKA come from the germline V gene (reference sequence). Trimming stripped 0 bases from V and 0 bases from J, with 9 bases between. CDR3 length equals 15 residues.

This clonotype was observed at least ten times. This chain links TRBV5-1 with TRBJ1-5; perhaps TRBD1 as D (6 bases). Germline V gives CDR1 SGHRS, CDR2 YFSETQ. The CDR3 runs 16 residues. Deletions cut 0 bases from V and 5 bases from J, with 15 bases between. CDR3 sequence: CASSLGPGGADQPQHF. The CDR3 DNA sequence: TGCGCCAGCAGCTTGGGTCCCGGGGGCGCAGATCAGCCCCAGCATTTT.

This clonotype was seen repeatedly, ten times or more. This rearrangement joins TRBV7-2 to TRBJ2-3; TRBD2 matches at 12 bases. Trimming at V came to 5 bases and at J to 4 bases, leaving 7 bases not matched to a gene. Germline V CDR1 and CDR2: SGHTA, FQGNSA. This CDR3 has 16 amino acids. CDR3 protein: CASSDRLAGVADTQYF. CDR3 sequence (DNA): TGTGCCAGCAGCGACCGACTAGCGGGGGTCGCAGATACGCAGTATTTT.

The DNA of the CDR3 is TGTGCCAGCAGCCAAGGTCTTAGGAGAAACATTCAGTACTTC. It yields the protein CASSQGLRRNIQYF. The genes are TRBV6-5 and TRBJ2-4; D gene ambiguous. Trimming stripped 6 bases from V and 6 bases from J, with 15 bases between. This CDR3 region has 14 residues. Germline V CDR1 and CDR2: MNHEY, SVGAGI.

The rearrangement uses TRBV3-1 and TRBJ2-5, with 9 bases matching TRBD1. J gave up 5 bases and V 5 bases, and 15 bases lay outside the gene matches. Germline assignment: CDR1 LGHDT and CDR2 YNNKEL (reference sequence). CDR3 length: 17 amino acids. In DNA, the CDR3 is TGTGCCAGCAGCAAAAACCCCGGGACAGGGTGGACGGAGACCCAGTACTTC. It codes for CASSKNPGTGWTETQYF.

In its sample, this clonotype was seen a few times. The rearrangement joins TRBV4-1 to TRBJ2-1; D is unclear. The CDR3 runs 11 residues. The V and J ends lost 2 bases and 7 bases respectively, with 3 bases between them. Germline CDR1 is MGHRA and CDR2 is YSYEKL. The CDR3 DNA reads as TGCGCCAGCAGCCAAAATAATGAGCAGTTCTTC. The encoded protein is CASSQNNEQFF.

The V call is TRBV5-1, the J call TRBJ2-2; maybe TRBD2 (5 bases). V shed 4 bases and J shed 4 bases, with 23 bases lying between them. Per the germline V gene, CDR1 is SGHRS and CDR2 is YFSETQ. The length of the CDR3 is 18 residues. CDR3 amino acids: CASSIPPYGIGLTGELFF. Here the CDR3 DNA reads TGCGCCAGCAGCATCCCACCGTACGGTATCGGACTCACCGGGGAGCTGTTTTTT.

The CDR3 DNA reads TGTGCCAGTCCGACAGGTACCTATAGCAATCAGCCCCAGCATTTT. Translation gives CASPTGTYSNQPQHF. V gene TRBV3-2 combines with J gene TRBJ1-5; the D call in the table, TRBD1, was not verified against the DNA. TRBV3-2 is a known pseudogene. The CDR3 length is 15 residues.

There are a few counts of this clonotype. The rearrangement joins TRBV28 to TRBJ1-2, with no clear D. V was cut by 5 bases and J by 2 bases, with 15 bases left in between. The germline V gene has CDR1 MDHEN and CDR2 SYDVKM. CDR3 size: 15 residues. As DNA, the CDR3 is TGTGCCAGCAGTGGGTGGACGCGGGGAAACTATGGCTACACCTTC. Translated, it gives CASSGWTRGNYGYTF.

This clonotype was observed a few times. The chain joins TRBV9 to TRBJ1-2, with no clear D. Trimming took off 3 bases at V and 1 base at J, with 10 bases between the two ends. The germline V gene encodes CDR1 SGDLS and CDR2 YYNGEE. This CDR3 has 14 amino acids. The CDR3 here is CASSDWENNYGYTF. The CDR3 DNA reads TGTGCCAGCAGCGATTGGGAGAATAACTATGGCTACACCTTC. Variable domain in full (rest from reference TRBV9 and TRBJ1-2): DSGVTQTPKHLITATGQRVTLRCSPRSGDLSVYWYQQSLDQGLQFLIQYYNGEERAKGNILERFSAQQFPDLHSELNLSSLELGDSALYFCASSDWENNYGYTFGSGTRLTVV.

This clonotype appeared a few times. The chain carries TRBV9 and TRBJ1-5; 9 nucleotides line up with TRBD1. Trimming removed 3 bases from V and 6 bases from J; junction bases left unmatched: 4. Looked up from germline, CDR1 is SGDLS and CDR2 is YYNGEE. The CDR3 extends over 14 amino acids. The CDR3 loop is CASSGGQGFQPQHF. The CDR3 DNA follows: TGTGCCAGCAGCGGGGGACAGGGATTTCAGCCCCAGCATTTT.

The sample holds a few counts of this clonotype. The V call is TRBV4-1, the J call TRBJ2-7; D perhaps matches TRBD1 (6 bases). Per the germline V gene, CDR1 is MGHRA and CDR2 is YSYEKL. V dropped 1 base and J dropped 3 bases, with 13 bases sitting between them. The CDR3 length is 15 residues. The CDR3 DNA reads TGCGCCAGCAGCCAAGTTTGGGACACGGACTACGAGCAGTACGTC. Translation gives CASSQVWDTDYEQYV.

This clonotype was observed a handful of times. J is TRBJ2-7 and V is TRBV6-2 or TRBV6-3, with D unclear. Deletions cut 6 bases from V and 2 bases from J, with 11 bases between. The CDR3 length is 13 residues. CDR1 and CDR2 (germline): MNHEY, SVGEGT. CDR3 protein: CASRWGIPYEQYF. In nucleotides, the CDR3 is TGTGCCAGCAGATGGGGTATCCCCTACGAGCAGTACTTC.

A few counts support this clonotype. The chain couples TRBV6-5 to TRBJ2-3; TRBD2 aligns across 8 bases. In germline, CDR1 is MNHEY, CDR2 SVGAGI. After removal of 6 bases from V and 4 bases from J, the junction contained 12 bases not matched to a gene. The CDR3 totals 16 residues. The CDR3 region is CASRPTRGGPSDTQYF. For the CDR3, the DNA is TGTGCCAGCAGGCCAACCCGGGGGGGCCCCTCAGATACGCAGTATTTT.

This clonotype was picked up a small number of times. The V and J genes are TRBV7-8 and TRBJ2-5, with 8 bases lining up with TRBD2. Trimming at V came to 1 base and at J to 8 bases, leaving 12 bases not matched to a gene. Germline CDR1 reads SGHVS; CDR2 reads FQNEAQ. The CDR3 runs to 16 residues. The CDR3 nucleotides read TGTGCCAGCAGCTTAGATTGGAGCGGGGGCCCTGGTACCCAGTACTTC. This encodes CASSLDWSGGPGTQYF.

This clonotype was counted between two and nine times. For the CDR3, the DNA is TGCAGTGCTAGAGTAACACTGAACACCGGGGAGCTGTTTTTT. Its translation is CSARVTLNTGELFF. This chain links TRBV20-1 with TRBJ2-2; D is undetermined. Trimming shortened V by 1 base and J by 1 base, and 7 bases separated the two germline ends. Germline CDR1 reads DFQATT; CDR2 reads SNEGSKA (reference sequence). This CDR3 contains 14 residues.

The rearrangement joins TRBV9 to TRBJ2-3; the match to TRBD1 covers 7 bases. Germline CDR1 and CDR2: SGDLS and YYNGEE. Germline trimming cut 0 bases from V and 3 bases from J; bases unmatched to any gene: 4. CDR3 size: 15 residues. Here the CDR3 reads CASSVGLRGTDTQYF. The CDR3 DNA is TGTGCCAGCAGCGTAGGTCTCAGGGGGACAGATACGCAGTATTTT.

V usage is TRBV7-2 and J usage is TRBJ1-1; D ambiguous. V dropped 1 base and J dropped 0 bases, with 12 bases sitting between them. From germline, CDR1 is SGHTA and CDR2 FQGNSA. The CDR3 runs 16 residues. CDR3 sequence reads: CASSLGAGLMNTEAFF. DNA for the CDR3: TGTGCCAGCAGCTTAGGGGCCGGTCTGATGAACACTGAAGCTTTCTTT.